This T cell receptor beta chain comes out of a study of Graves' ophthalmopathy and Graves' hyperthyroidism. Amplification from RNA transcripts yielded the TCR beta CDR3 regions. Amplification began with first-round RT-PCR using HTBI primers, then second-round multiplex PCR was performed. Each CDR3 protein gets one entry after TCRdb re-called the multiplex PCR reads with MiXCR. Of under 350,000 distinct CDR3 sequences listed, roughly a sixth are singletons. Study-wide results and caveats: Blood also contained most of the expanded thyroid clonotypes above 0.001 frequency.

This CDR3 has 13 residues. Deletions cut 8 bases from V and 0 bases from J, with 10 bases between. Germline V CDR1 and CDR2: LNHDA, SQIVND (reference sequence). There are many counts of this clonotype. Its specificity is unknown. The sample consisted of peripheral blood. This receptor was taken from an adult man with Graves' ophthalmopathy. The gene calls are TRBV19 and TRBJ2-5; tentatively, D is TRBD1 (7 bases). Here the CDR3 reads CASRGTDQETQYF. In DNA, the CDR3 is TGTGCCAGTCGGGGGACAGACCAAGAGACCCAGTACTTC. The full variable domain, rest sourced from reference TRBV19 and TRBJ2-5, is DGGITQSPKYLFRKEGQNVTLSCEQNLNHDAMYWYRQDPGQGLRLIYYSQIVNDFQKGDIAEGYSVSREKKESFPLTVTSAQKNPTAFYLCASRGTDQETQYFGPGTRLLVL.